This T cell receptor beta chain is drawn from a study of regulatory T cells in long-lasting Graves disease. This clonotype was seen at least ten times. Time point given: newly diagnosed GD, antithyroid drugs for less than 3 months. PBMC RNA was the source of the TCR library. Building the TCR beta libraries relied on iRepertoire HTBI primers, and CDR3 regions underwent Arm-PCR. From the multiplex PCR reads, TCRdb called clonotypes with MiXCR, one entry per CDR3 protein. This sample has around 420,000 distinct CDR3 sequences, with about 16% found just once. V lost 7 bases, J lost 3 bases, and 21 bases lay in between. This CDR3 spans 17 amino acids.

The sample consisted of peripheral blood mononuclear cells (PBMCs), taken at new diagnosis, from a patient treated with antithyroid drugs. The TCR originated in a female donor with Graves disease. The rearrangement joins TRBV12-3 or TRBV12-4 to TRBJ2-2; D possibly matches TRBD1 or TRBD2 (5 bases each). Written as DNA, the CDR3 is TGTGCCAGCACTTCCCCCCACCGGGACGTAGACACCGGGGAGCTGTTTTTT. Translating gives CASTSPHRDVDTGELFF.